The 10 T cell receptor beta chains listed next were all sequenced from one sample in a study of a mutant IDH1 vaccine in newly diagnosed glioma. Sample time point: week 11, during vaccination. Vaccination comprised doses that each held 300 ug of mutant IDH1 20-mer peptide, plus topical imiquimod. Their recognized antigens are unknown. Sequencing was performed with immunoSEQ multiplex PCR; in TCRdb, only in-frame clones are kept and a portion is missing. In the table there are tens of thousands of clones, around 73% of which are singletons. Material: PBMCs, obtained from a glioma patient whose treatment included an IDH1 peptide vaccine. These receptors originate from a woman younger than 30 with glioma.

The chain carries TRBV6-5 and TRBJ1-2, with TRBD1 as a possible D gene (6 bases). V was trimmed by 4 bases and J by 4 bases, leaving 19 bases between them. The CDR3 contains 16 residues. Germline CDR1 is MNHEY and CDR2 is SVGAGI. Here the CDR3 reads CASSSLLLRQAYGYTF. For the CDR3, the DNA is TGTGCCAGCAGTTCCCTCCTCCTTAGACAGGCCTATGGCTACACCTTC.

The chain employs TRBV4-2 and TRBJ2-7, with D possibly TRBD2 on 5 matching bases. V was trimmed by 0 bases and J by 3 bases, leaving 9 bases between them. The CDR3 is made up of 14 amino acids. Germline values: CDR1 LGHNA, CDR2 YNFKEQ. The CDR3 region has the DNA TGTGCCAGCAGCCAAGATGCCAGCGGCTACGAGCAGTACTTC. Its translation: CASSQDASGYEQYF.

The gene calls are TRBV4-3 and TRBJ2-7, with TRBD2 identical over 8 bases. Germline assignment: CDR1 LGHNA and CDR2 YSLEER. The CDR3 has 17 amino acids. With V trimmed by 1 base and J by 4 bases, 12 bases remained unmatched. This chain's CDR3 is CASSQGPAGVFQYEQYF. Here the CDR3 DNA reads TGCGCCAGCAGCCAAGGGCCAGCGGGAGTTTTTCAGTACGAGCAGTACTTC.

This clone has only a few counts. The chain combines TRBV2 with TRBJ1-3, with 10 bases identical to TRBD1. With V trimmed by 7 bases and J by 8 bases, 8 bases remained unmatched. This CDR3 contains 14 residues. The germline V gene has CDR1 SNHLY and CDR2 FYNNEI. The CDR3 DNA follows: TGTGCCAGCAAAGGGGGACAGGGGCCGGACACCATATATTTT. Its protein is CASKGGQGPDTIYF.

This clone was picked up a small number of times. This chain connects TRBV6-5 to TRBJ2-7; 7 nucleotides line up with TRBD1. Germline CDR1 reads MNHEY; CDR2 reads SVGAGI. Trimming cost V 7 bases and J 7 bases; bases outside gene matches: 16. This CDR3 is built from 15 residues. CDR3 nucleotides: TGTGCCAGCACCGCCGACAGGGCAACTACTCGGGAGCAGTACTTC. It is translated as CASTADRATTREQYF.

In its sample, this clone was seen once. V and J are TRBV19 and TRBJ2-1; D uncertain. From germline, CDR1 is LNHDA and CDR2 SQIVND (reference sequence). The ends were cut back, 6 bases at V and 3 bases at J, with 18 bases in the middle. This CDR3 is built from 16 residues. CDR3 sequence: CASRTTGQRVYNEQFF. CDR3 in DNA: TGTGCCAGTAGAACCACCGGGCAGAGAGTCTACAATGAGCAGTTCTTC.

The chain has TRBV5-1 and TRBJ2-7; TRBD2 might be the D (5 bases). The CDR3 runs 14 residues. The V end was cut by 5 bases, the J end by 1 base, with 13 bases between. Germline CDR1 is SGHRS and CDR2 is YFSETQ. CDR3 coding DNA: TGCGCCAGCAGGCAGTCGGGGAATTCCTACGAGCAGTACTTC. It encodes CASRQSGNSYEQYF. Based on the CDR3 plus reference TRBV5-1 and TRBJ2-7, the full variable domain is KAGVTQTPRYLIKTRGQQVTLSCSPISGHRSVSWYQQTPGQGLQFLFEYFSETQRNKGNFPGRFSGRQFSNSRSEMNVSTLELGDSALYLCASRQSGNSYEQYFGPGTRLTVT.

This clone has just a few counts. CDR3 sequence (DNA): TGTGCCAGCAGCCCAGAAACGGGTTTGAACACTGAAGCTTTCTTT. Amino acids: CASSPETGLNTEAFF. This rearrangement joins TRBV27 to TRBJ1-1, with D hard to call. The length of the CDR3 is 15 residues. V gave up 6 bases and J gave up 0 bases, with 14 bases separating them. Per germline, CDR1 MNHEY and CDR2 SMNVEV (reference sequence).

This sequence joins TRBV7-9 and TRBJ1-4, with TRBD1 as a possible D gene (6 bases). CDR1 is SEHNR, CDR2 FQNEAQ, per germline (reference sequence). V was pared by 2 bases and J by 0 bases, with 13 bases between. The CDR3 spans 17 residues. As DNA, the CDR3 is TGTGCCAGCAGCTTATCCCAGGGGCGCTCAACTAATGAAAAACTGTTTTTT. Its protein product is CASSLSQGRSTNEKLFF.

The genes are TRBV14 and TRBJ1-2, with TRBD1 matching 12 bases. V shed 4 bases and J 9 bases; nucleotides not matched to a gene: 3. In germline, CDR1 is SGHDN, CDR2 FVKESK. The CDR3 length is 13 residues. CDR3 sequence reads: CASSPGTGGSYTF. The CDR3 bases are TGTGCCAGCAGCCCGGGGACAGGGGGCAGCTACACCTTC. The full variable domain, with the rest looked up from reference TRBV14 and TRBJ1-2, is EAGVTQFPSHSVIEKGQTVTLRCDPISGHDNLYWYRRVMGKEIKFLLHFVKESKQDESGMPNNRFLAERTGGTYSTLKVQPAELEDSGVYFCASSPGTGGSYTFGSGTRLTVV.